The present entry profiles one TCR beta chain with its context. Its specificity is unknown. Sequencing was performed with immunoSEQ multiplex PCR; in TCRdb, only in-frame clones are kept and a portion is missing. The repertoire consists of tens of thousands of clones, with approximately 90% occurring once and the leading ten covering about 3.4%. This sample is part of a study of T cell responses to AZD1222 COVID-19 vaccine. Whole-study findings and limits: Dominant at 160-218 and 743-854, vaccine-associated CD4 TCRs also spanned spike. It was only after the peak T cell response that any repertoires were sampled.

CDR1 SGHNT and CDR2 YENEEA come from the germline V gene. With 2 bases removed from V and 0 bases from J, the gap between germline ends came to 8 bases. The CDR3 is 16 amino acids. The chain links TRBV11-3 to TRBJ2-6; D gene ambiguous. The source was peripheral blood, collected 28 days after the second AZD1222 dose. This receptor was identified in an adult who received the AZD1222 COVID-19 vaccine. CDR3 DNA sequence: TGTGCCAGCAGCTTAAGTACGGGCTCTGGGGCCAACGTCCTGACTTTC. Amino acid sequence: CASSLSTGSGANVLTF.